The 22 T cell receptor beta chains presented below share a single source sample, sequenced in a study of cytomegalovirus exposure and HLA in healthy donors. In the PCR, 60 Vbeta and 13 Jbeta primers were used. Here immunoSEQ multiplex PCR was the method, and the copy in TCRdb shows in-frame clones only, minus some. The repertoire holds 90,000 to 120,000 clones, with roughly 82% as singletons. Sequenced material: PBMCs. All receptors derive from a man aged 25 to 40 in good health and CMV-seropositive.

The V and J genes are TRBV5-1 and TRBJ2-3, with D maybe TRBD1 (6 bases). The V gene's germline CDR1 is SGHRS and CDR2 YFSETQ. CDR3 length: 14 residues. V was shortened by 4 bases and J by 7 bases, with 16 bases between the two germline ends. CDR3 DNA sequence: TGCGCCAGCAGCCCGGGGACATCCCGAAATACGCAGTATTTT. Translation: CASSPGTSRNTQYF.

In regard to this clone: At one of its ends the junction is not consistent with the germline gene, which may arise from a read error. The gene calls are TRBV7-9 and TRBJ2-7; TRBD2 agrees at 7 bases. Germline CDR1 is SEHNR and CDR2 is FQNEAQ (reference sequence). CDR3 length equals 16 residues. CDR3 nucleotide sequence: TGTTCCAGCAGCCCCGGGTGGGGGAGGGGAGAATACGAGCAGTACTTC. Encoded protein: CSSSPGWGRGEYEQYF.

V gene TRBV7-9 combines with J gene TRBJ2-7, with D possibly TRBD2 on 5 matching bases. CDR3 length: 14 amino acids. Between the trimmed V and J ends, which lost 1 base and 1 base, there was a span of 8 bases. CDR1 SEHNR and CDR2 FQNEAQ come from the germline V gene (reference sequence). CDR3: CASSLVEGSYEQYF. The CDR3 nucleotides read TGTGCCAGCAGCTTAGTAGAGGGATCCTACGAGCAGTACTTC.

About this clone itself: Its ends do not fully match the called genes, so a read error is possible. The gene calls are TRBV30 and TRBJ2-4; perhaps TRBD2 as D (5 bases). The CDR3 runs to 13 residues. Germline V gene sequence: CDR1 GTSNPN, CDR2 SVGIG (reference sequence). The CDR3 loop reads CAWGGLAKNSQYF. CDR3 bases: TGTGCCTGGGGCGGGCTAGCCAAAAACAGTCAGTACTTC.

V gene TRBV18 combines with J gene TRBJ1-5, with D possibly being TRBD1 (6 bases). The CDR3 is 17 residues long. Germline V CDR1 and CDR2: KGHSH, LQKENI. Between the trimmed V and J ends, which lost 3 bases and 0 bases, there was a span of 15 bases. CDR3 residues: CASSPSGHPYSNQPQHF. CDR3 bases: TGTGCCAGCTCACCCTCGGGACACCCCTATAGCAATCAGCCCCAGCATTTT.

This clone was found a few times. The chain employs TRBV4-1 and TRBJ2-2; TRBD2 aligns across 11 bases. CDR1 is MGHRA, CDR2 YSYEKL, per germline. With V trimmed by 1 base and J by 4 bases, 8 bases remained unmatched. This CDR3 contains 18 residues. CDR3 sequence reads: CASSQASSGGQVTGELFF. CDR3 in DNA: TGCGCCAGCAGCCAAGCGTCTAGCGGGGGGCAGGTCACCGGGGAGCTGTTTTTT.

This sequence joins TRBV6-1 and TRBJ1-1; TRBD1 matches at 7 bases. Trimming cost V 6 bases and J 0 bases; bases outside gene matches: 4. CDR1 is MNHNS and CDR2 is SASEGT in the germline V gene. CDR3 length equals 14 residues. CDR3 DNA sequence: TGTGCCAGCAGGGGACAGCCCCTGAACACTGAAGCTTTCTTT. This gives the protein CASRGQPLNTEAFF.

The chain combines TRBV19 with TRBJ2-5; 7 positions agree with TRBD2. Germline CDR1 reads LNHDA; CDR2 reads SQIVND (reference sequence). V lost 4 bases to trimming and J lost 3 bases; unmatched junction nucleotides: 2. The CDR3 has 13 residues. The CDR3 DNA reads as TGTGCCAGTAGTAGGACTAGAAAAGAGACCCAGTACTTC. Translated: CASSRTRKETQYF. Together with reference TRBV19 and TRBJ2-5, the CDR3 gives the full variable domain: DGGITQSPKYLFRKEGQNVTLSCEQNLNHDAMYWYRQDPGQGLRLIYYSQIVNDFQKGDIAEGYSVSREKKESFPLTVTSAQKNPTAFYLCASSRTRKETQYFGPGTRLLVL.

The chain employs TRBV2 and TRBJ1-1; 9 bases line up with TRBD1. The CDR3 loop spans 14 amino acids. Germline CDR1 reads SNHLY; CDR2 reads FYNNEI. V shed 4 bases and J 5 bases; nucleotides not matched to a gene: 5. The DNA for the CDR3 is TGTGCCAGCAGTGCTGGGACAGGGAGAACTGAAGCTTTCTTT. Residues: CASSAGTGRTEAFF.

This chain uses TRBV16 with TRBJ2-1; D is possibly TRBD2 (5 bases). This CDR3 contains 13 residues. CDR1 is KGHSY and CDR2 is FQNENV in the germline V gene. The V and J ends lost 4 bases and 5 bases respectively, with 9 bases between them. As DNA, the CDR3 is TGTGCCAGCAGCCGTGGACTTAACAATGAGCAGTTCTTC. Its protein product is CASSRGLNNEQFF.

The table lists this clone with a count of one. The chain uses TRBV7-9 and TRBJ2-1; D unclear. Germline V lookup: CDR1 SEHNR, CDR2 FQNEAQ (reference sequence). V dropped 2 bases and J dropped 8 bases, with 7 bases sitting between them. The CDR3 loop spans 12 amino acids. The CDR3 loop reads CASSLLGDEQFF. The CDR3 region has the DNA TGTGCCAGCAGCTTATTAGGAGATGAGCAGTTCTTC.

This rearrangement joins TRBV5-1 to TRBJ2-3; 15 bases are shared with TRBD2. This CDR3 has 16 residues. Germline CDR1 is SGHRS and CDR2 is YFSETQ. After removal of 4 bases from V and 5 bases from J, the junction contained 5 bases not matched to a gene. CDR3 sequence: CASSIGLAGGRDTQYF. CDR3 coding DNA: TGCGCCAGCAGCATCGGACTAGCGGGGGGGAGAGATACGCAGTATTTT.

The chain recombines TRBV9 with TRBJ1-1; D not resolved. V lost 0 bases and J lost 7, with 10 bases in between. This CDR3 contains 13 residues. Germline CDR1 SGDLS, CDR2 YYNGEE. This chain's CDR3 is CASSVGIGYEAFF. The CDR3 nucleotides are TGTGCCAGCAGCGTAGGTATCGGTTATGAAGCTTTCTTT.

The chain recombines TRBV9 with TRBJ2-3, with D unresolved. The CDR3 is made up of 12 amino acids. The V gene lost 3 bases and the J gene lost 2 bases, with 4 bases spanning the gap. Germline lookup yields CDR1 SGDLS and CDR2 YYNGEE. For the CDR3, the DNA is TGTGCCAGCAGCGGTATCACAGATACGCAGTATTTT. Translated, it gives CASSGITDTQYF.

The chain uses TRBV15 and TRBJ1-5; a possible D gene is TRBD1 (6 bases). Trimming cost V 5 bases and J 4 bases, with 12 bases left between them. The germline CDR1 and CDR2 sequences are LNHNV and YYDKDF (reference sequence). This CDR3 comprises 14 residues. Here the CDR3 DNA reads TGTGCCACCAGCCGGGACAAGCTTAATCAGCCCCAGCATTTT. Amino acid sequence: CATSRDKLNQPQHF.

The rearrangement joins TRBV7-8 to TRBJ2-7, with no clear D. The CDR3 runs to 13 residues. Trimming shortened V by 1 base and J by 4 bases, and 8 bases separated the two germline ends. Germline V gene data show CDR1 as SGHVS and CDR2 as FQNEAQ. CDR3 in DNA: TGTGCCAGCAGCTTAGACACCCTTTACGAGCAGTACTTC. It is translated as CASSLDTLYEQYF.

The V and J genes are TRBV5-1 and TRBJ2-6, with TRBD2 as a possible D gene (6 bases). Germline CDR1 reads SGHRS; CDR2 reads YFSETQ. This CDR3 spans 19 amino acids. Trimming took off 4 bases at V and 1 base at J, with 21 bases between the two ends. CDR3 nucleotides: TGCGCCAGCAGCCCGGAGGGATGGGGTCCCTCGTCTGGGGCCAACGTCCTGACTTTC. Its protein product is CASSPEGWGPSSGANVLTF.

This sequence joins TRBV11-1 and TRBJ1-3; D gene ambiguous. Germline V gives CDR1 SGHAT, CDR2 FQDESV (reference sequence). The V end lost 5 bases, the J end lost 0 bases, and 5 bases lay between the germline ends. This CDR3 is built from 13 residues. CDR3: CASSRDSGNTIYF. Here the CDR3 DNA reads TGTGCCAGCAGCCGAGACTCTGGAAACACCATATATTTT.

The CDR3 loop reads CASSLGTGNQPQHF. In DNA form, the CDR3 reads TGTGCCAGCAGCTTAGGGACAGGTAATCAGCCCCAGCATTTT. V usage is TRBV7-9 and J usage is TRBJ1-5; 7 bases fit TRBD1. The CDR3 is made up of 14 amino acids. Losses at the gene ends were 1 base for V and 4 bases for J; bases not matched to a gene: 1. The germline V gene encodes CDR1 SEHNR and CDR2 FQNEAQ (reference sequence).

Only one count was recorded for this clone. One end of the junction does not line up with germline, which may come from a read error. The chain combines TRBV7-9 with TRBJ2-1, with 7 bases matching TRBD1. Germline CDR1 is SEHNR and CDR2 is FQNEAQ (reference sequence). CDR3 length: 15 amino acids. The CDR3 here is CSSSEPGQPRSKQFF. The CDR3 nucleotides read TGTTCCAGCAGCGAACCGGGACAGCCAAGAAGTAAGCAGTTCTTC. Complete variable domain (other parts from reference TRBV7-9 and TRBJ2-1): DTGVSQNPRHKITKRGQNVTFRCDPISEHNRLYWYRQTLGQGPEFLTYFQNEAQLEKSRLLSDRFSAERPKGSFSTLEIQRTEQGDSAMYLCSSSEPGQPRSKQFFGPGTRLTVL.

The chain uses TRBV7-8 and TRBJ2-2; 12 nucleotides align to TRBD2. This CDR3 is built from 19 residues. Losses at the gene ends were 4 bases for V and 4 bases for J; bases not matched to a gene: 13. From germline, CDR1 is SGHVS and CDR2 FQNEAQ. The CDR3 loop reads CASSSASRLAGALTGELFF. The CDR3 DNA reads as TGTGCCAGCAGCTCCGCTAGTAGACTAGCGGGGGCCCTCACCGGGGAGCTGTTTTTT.

The chain combines TRBV10-1 with TRBJ2-1; 8 nucleotides agree with TRBD2. The V gene end was trimmed by 6 bases and the J gene end by 10 bases; junction bases not matched to a gene: 8. CDR3 length: 13 residues. Germline V gene data show CDR1 as WNHNN and CDR2 as SYGVQD (reference sequence). This CDR3 is CASSHNSGAEQFF. Here the CDR3 DNA reads TGCGCCAGCAGCCACAATAGCGGGGCGGAGCAGTTCTTC.